This T cell receptor beta chain was found in a study of CD8 T cells in ankylosing spondylitis. Findings and caveats of the study: The disease-linked clones had a CD8+ phenotype and low blood frequencies.

This clonotype came up many times. What it binds is not known. Libraries for TCR beta were made by quantitative 5'-RACE with molecular barcodes. TCRdb called the 5' RACE reads again in MiXCR, with one record for every CDR3 protein. The repertoire holds 150,000 to 200,000 distinct CDR3 sequences, with 10% to 15% as singletons. The CDR3 consists of 14 residues. Germline CDR1 SGHRS, CDR2 YFSETQ. The ends lost 5 bases at V and 3 bases at J; junction bases unmatched: 4. The sequence came from a female donor with ankylosing spondylitis or in good health (not recorded which). The chain links TRBV5-1 to TRBJ2-7, with TRBD2 matching over 11 bases. Sequencing was carried out using blood, either unsorted or a sorted T cell fraction (not recorded which). The DNA of the CDR3 is TGCGCCAGCAGAGAGGGGACTAGCGGCTACGAGCAGTACTTC. Its translation: CASREGTSGYEQYF.